This T cell receptor beta chain came from a study of blood T cell repertoires in COVID-19. The wider study: Whether acute or convalescent, the COVID-19 samples came from the United States, Italy and Spain.

Under the authors' procedure: Amplification of reference gene primers was used by the study to estimate nucleated cell counts. This table comes from immunoSEQ multiplex PCR, and its TCRdb copy is limited to in-frame clones, with some not included. V and J calls and clone size are given by that table; D and trimming were obtained from the DNA. The sample has about 88,000 clones; about nine tenths are singletons. Germline CDR1 is SEHNR and CDR2 is FQNEAQ (reference sequence). The trim removed 4 bases at V and 2 bases at J, leaving 13 bases unmatched. The CDR3 is made up of 18 amino acids. A single count supports this clone.

This receptor was taken from a male donor with acute or convalescent COVID-19. Input material: peripheral blood. The chain has TRBV7-9 and TRBJ1-4; 7 nucleotides agree with TRBD1. This CDR3 is CASSYRRGDSSTNEKLFF. As DNA, the CDR3 is TGTGCCAGCAGCTACCGTAGGGGGGACAGCAGCACTAATGAAAAACTGTTTTTT. Looking up the rest from reference TRBV7-9 and TRBJ1-4 gives the full variable domain: DTGVSQNPRHKITKRGQNVTFRCDPISEHNRLYWYRQTLGQGPEFLTYFQNEAQLEKSRLLSDRFSAERPKGSFSTLEIQRTEQGDSAMYLCASSYRRGDSSTNEKLFFGSGTQLSVL.